This T cell receptor (beta chain) was sequenced during a study of cytomegalovirus exposure and HLA in healthy donors. Study context: The 500 to 750 first-cohort repertoires and the 95 to 150 validation repertoires shared the same platform, a later analysis reported. Findings of the study overall: The dataset shows that most TCR sequences were rare, while some public TCRs occurred in many donors. First-cohort TCR clusters tended to co-occur in the 130 or so validation repertoires, a later analysis found.

A roughly 120-subject validation cohort, separate from the approximately 670-subject first cohort, supplied the donors. The repertoire was sequenced with immunoSEQ multiplex PCR; TCRdb's copy has only in-frame clones and lacks some. The table shows 60,000 to 75,000 clones, with 95% to 96% occurring only once. Germline CDR1 and CDR2: MDHEN and SYDVKM. V dropped 7 bases and J dropped 5; count of bases not matched to a gene: 9. The CDR3 extends over 15 amino acids. About this clone: The antigen is unknown.

The chain carries TRBV28 and TRBJ1-5, with 9 bases lining up with TRBD1. This clonotype was obtained from a man aged 18 to 30 in good health and CMV-seronegative. Sequencing was done on a sample of PBMCs. CDR3 in DNA: TGTGCCAGCACTACAGGGGGCATTAGTCATCAGCCCCAGCATTTT. Residues: CASTTGGISHQPQHF.